One sample yielded the 4 T cell receptor beta chains listed below, sequenced in a study of T cells in Graves' hyperthyroidism and ophthalmopathy. The CDR3 regions of TCR beta were amplified from RNA transcripts. Carried out on the TCR CDR3, a first-round RT-PCR used the HTBI primer set. TCRdb re-called the multiplex PCR reads through MiXCR, storing one row per CDR3 protein. The repertoire holds 300,000 to 450,000 distinct CDR3 sequences, with around 13% as singletons. The sample consisted of blood. The receptors originated from a woman aged 25-40 years with Graves' ophthalmopathy.

About this clonotype: A much larger clone sits a single nucleotide away, making a read error possible. This chain links TRBV7-8 with TRBJ1-1; TRBD1 matches at 7 bases. The germline gives CDR1 SGHVS, CDR2 FQNEAQ. V lost 5 bases and J lost 1; bases outside the gene matches: 4. The CDR3 length is 14 residues. The CDR3 coding sequence is TGTGCCAGCAGCCCGGACAGGAGGAACACTGAAGCTTTCTTT. Translated, it gives CASSPDRRNTEAFF.

This clonotype was picked up many times. The rearrangement links TRBV28 to TRBJ1-4, with D possibly matching TRBD1 (5 bases). In germline, CDR1 is MDHEN, CDR2 SYDVKM. This CDR3 comprises 17 residues. Trimming stripped 4 bases from V and 2 bases from J, with 17 bases between. This chain's CDR3 is CASSSEGEALTNEKLFF. For the CDR3, the DNA is TGTGCCAGCAGTTCGGAAGGGGAGGCTCTCACTAATGAAAAACTGTTTTTT.

At least ten counts were recorded for this clonotype. The DNA of the CDR3 is TGTGCCAGCAGTGACGGCGGGATGGCAGATACGCAGTATTTT. Its protein is CASSDGGMADTQYF. This chain joins TRBV2 and TRBJ2-3; weak D call: TRBD2 (6 bases). The V and J ends lost 3 bases and 4 bases respectively, with 11 bases between them. CDR1 and CDR2 (germline): SNHLY, FYNNEI. There are 14 residues in the CDR3.

In this sample, this clonotype turned up many times. V and J are TRBV30 and TRBJ2-4, with D tentatively TRBD1 (6 bases). CDR3 length equals 13 residues. The V gene lost 4 bases and the J gene lost 6 bases, with 13 bases spanning the gap. Germline CDR1 and CDR2: GTSNPN and SVGIG (reference sequence). The CDR3 region is CAWTDSRVNIQYF. The CDR3 DNA is TGTGCCTGGACGGACAGTCGGGTAAACATTCAGTACTTC. The full variable domain, in which reference TRBV30 and TRBJ2-4 provide the parts outside the CDR3, is SQTIHQWPATLVQPVGSPLSLECTVEGTSNPNLYWYRQAAGRGLQLLFYSVGIGQISSEVPQNLSASRPQDRQFILSSKKLLLSDSGFYLCAWTDSRVNIQYFGAGTRLSVL.